This TCR beta chain was identified in a study of blood T cell dynamics during melanoma immunotherapy. The time point here: pre-treatment baseline. Blood was drawn before treatment and at week 3 after checkpoint blockade. This table comes from immunoSEQ multiplex PCR, and its TCRdb copy is limited to in-frame clones, with some not included. The sample shows 10,000 to 15,000 clones, about 82% of them seen only once. Germline CDR1 is SEHNR and CDR2 is FQNEAQ (reference sequence). The V and J ends lost 10 bases and 7 bases respectively, with 19 bases between them. CDR3 length equals 14 residues. The V gene is TRBV7-9, the J gene TRBJ2-2; TRBD2 is a possible D gene (5 bases). The source was blood, collected from a patient treated with checkpoint blockade. This TCR was sampled from a human donor with melanoma. The CDR3 here is CAINGKGRLGELFF. DNA for the CDR3: TGTGCCATTAACGGGAAGGGTCGTCTCGGGGAGCTGTTTTTT.